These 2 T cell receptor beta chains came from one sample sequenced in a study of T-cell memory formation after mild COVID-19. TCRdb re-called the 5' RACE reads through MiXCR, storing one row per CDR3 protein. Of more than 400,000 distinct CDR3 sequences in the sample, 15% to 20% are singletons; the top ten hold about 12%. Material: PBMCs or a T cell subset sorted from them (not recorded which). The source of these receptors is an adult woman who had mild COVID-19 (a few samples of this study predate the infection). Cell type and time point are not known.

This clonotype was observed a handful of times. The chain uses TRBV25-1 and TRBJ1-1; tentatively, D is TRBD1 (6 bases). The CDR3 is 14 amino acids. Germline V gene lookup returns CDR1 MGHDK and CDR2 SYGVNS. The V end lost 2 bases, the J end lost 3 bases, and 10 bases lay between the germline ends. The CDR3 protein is CASSEGGADTEAFF. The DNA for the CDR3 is TGTGCCAGCAGTGAAGGGGGGGCGGACACTGAAGCTTTCTTT.

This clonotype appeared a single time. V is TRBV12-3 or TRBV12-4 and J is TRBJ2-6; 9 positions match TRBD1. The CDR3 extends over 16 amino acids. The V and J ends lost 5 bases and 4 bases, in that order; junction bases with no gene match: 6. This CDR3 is CASSPGQGRGANVLTF. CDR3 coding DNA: TGTGCCAGCAGTCCCGGACAGGGGCGGGGGGCCAACGTCCTGACTTTC.